The rows below give T cell receptor beta chains drawn from one sample of a study of spatial heterogeneity in lung cancer. TCRdb redid the calling of the 5' RACE reads with MiXCR, one entry per CDR3 protein. The data hold about 53,000 distinct CDR3 sequences, with around 6.7% observed a single time. The sequences come from PBMCs, collected at surgery. The source of these receptors is a female donor with early-stage non-small cell lung cancer. CDR3s include the opening cysteine and the closing phenylalanine or tryptophan. The D gene is left open where the match is weak. Expanded clones get a size class; other rows say once, few or many, or leave the size out.

clone size	J gene	D gene	V gene	CDR3 protein	CDR3 DNA
many	TRBJ1-2	.	TRBV12-3/TRBV12-4	CASTTGTAPNGYTF	TGTGCCAGCACTACCGGGACGGCGCCCAATGGCTACACCTTC
.	TRBJ2-5	.	TRBV28	CASSLGPAEYQETQYF	TGTGCCAGCAGCCTTGGGCCTGCCGAGTACCAAGAGACCCAGTACTTC
many	TRBJ2-2	.	TRBV7-2	CASSPWGTLSGELFF	TGTGCCAGCAGCCCGTGGGGTACTCTCTCCGGGGAGCTGTTTTTT
many	TRBJ1-1	.	TRBV20-1	CSARDADRGLRAFF	TGCAGTGCTAGAGACGCGGATCGGGGTCTTCGAGCTTTCTTT
few	TRBJ2-5	.	TRBV5-1	CASSYADSSETQYF	TGCGCCAGCAGCTACGCGGACAGTTCAGAGACCCAGTACTTC
.	TRBJ2-5	.	TRBV24-1	CATSDSQGQGLGETQYF	TGTGCCACCAGTGATTCCCAGGGCCAGGGGTTGGGAGAGACCCAGTACTTC
.	TRBJ2-7	.	TRBV5-4	CASSLDDSYEQYF	TGTGCCAGCAGTTTGGACGACTCCTACGAGCAGTACTTC
many	TRBJ2-7	TRBD1	TRBV5-1	CASSLEAGGSYEQYF	TGCGCCAGCAGCTTGGAGGCAGGGGGTTCCTACGAGCAGTACTTC
.	TRBJ2-3	TRBD2	TRBV5-1	CASSLGGLASTDTQYF	TGCGCCAGCAGCTTGGGAGGACTAGCGAGCACAGATACGCAGTATTTT
many	TRBJ1-2	TRBD1	TRBV6-6	CASSRPGQEKKRGYGYTF	TGTGCCAGCAGCCGGCCCGGACAGGAAAAAAAAAGGGGGTATGGCTACACCTTC
many	TRBJ2-1	TRBD2	TRBV4-3	CASSRGAGDNNEQFF	TGCGCCAGCAGCCGAGGAGCGGGGGACAACAATGAGCAGTTCTTC
many	TRBJ2-7	.	TRBV20-1	CSAREIRGRQLYEQYF	TGCAGTGCTAGAGAAATTAGGGGGAGACAACTCTACGAGCAGTACTTC
many	TRBJ2-1	TRBD1	TRBV29-1	CSVEAGTGEYNEQFF	TGCAGCGTTGAAGCCGGGACAGGGGAGTACAATGAGCAGTTCTTC
.	TRBJ2-7	TRBD2	TRBV7-2	CASSLLAGGLYEQYF	TGTGCCAGCAGCTTACTAGCGGGGGGCCTCTACGAGCAGTACTTC
many	TRBJ2-2	.	TRBV6-2/TRBV6-3	CAASGTPYMNTGELFF	TGTGCCGCATCCGGGACACCCTACATGAACACCGGGGAGCTGTTTTTT
many	TRBJ2-3	TRBD1	TRBV11-1	CASSNRQGSTDTQYF	TGTGCCAGCAGCAACCGACAGGGAAGCACAGATACGCAGTATTTT
.	TRBJ2-1	TRBD2	TRBV9	CASSARGRGGVYNEQFF	TGTGCCAGCAGCGCCCGCGGACGGGGGGGCGTCTACAATGAGCAGTTCTTC
many	TRBJ2-2	.	TRBV19	CASSPWEVAGELFF	TGTGCCAGTAGTCCCTGGGAGGTGGCCGGGGAGCTGTTTTTT
.	TRBJ2-3	TRBD1	TRBV29-1	CSVGQGITDTQYF	TGCAGCGTTGGACAGGGAATAACAGATACGCAGTATTTT
many	TRBJ2-1	TRBD2	TRBV7-3	CATGRGDEQFF	TGTGCCACTGGACGGGGGGATGAGCAGTTCTTC
many	TRBJ2-1	TRBD2	TRBV14	CASSPGRGLNNEQFF	TGTGCCAGCAGCCCCGGGAGGGGACTTAACAATGAGCAGTTCTTC
many	TRBJ2-3	.	TRBV4-2	CASSQDRRVTDTQYF	TGTGCCAGCAGCCAAGATCGGCGGGTCACAGATACGCAGTATTTT
many	TRBJ2-2	.	TRBV9	CASSKQGPNTGELFF	TGTGCCAGCAGCAAGCAGGGCCCGAACACCGGGGAGCTGTTTTTT
.	TRBJ2-5	TRBD1	TRBV9	CASSETGGQETQYF	TGTGCCAGCAGCGAGACAGGGGGCCAAGAGACCCAGTACTTC
many	TRBJ2-1	TRBD2	TRBV4-2	CASSQGESRGGPYNEQFF	TGTGCCAGCAGCCAAGGGGAATCCCGGGGGGGCCCCTACAATGAGCAGTTCTTC
many	TRBJ2-2	.	TRBV20-1	CNGQGLLNTGELFF	TGCAACGGGCAGGGACTCCTGAACACCGGGGAGCTGTTTTTT
few	TRBJ1-5	.	TRBV12-5	CASGLGGPNQPQHF	TGTGCTAGTGGTTTGGGGGGGCCCAATCAGCCCCAGCATTTT
few	TRBJ2-3	.	TRBV7-8	CASSLDPAETDTQYF	TGTGCCAGCAGCTTAGACCCAGCAGAAACAGATACGCAGTATTTT
many	TRBJ1-1	.	TRBV20-1	CSARTAGVPEAFF	TGCAGTGCCCGAACCGCAGGGGTTCCTGAAGCTTTCTTT
many	TRBJ2-3	TRBD2	TRBV5-1	CASSLVAGSTDTQYF	TGCGCCAGCAGCTTGGTAGCGGGGAGCACAGATACGCAGTATTTT
many	TRBJ1-3	TRBD1	TRBV7-2	CASSQGQLSGNTIYF	TGTGCCAGCAGCCAGGGACAGCTCTCTGGAAACACCATATATTTT
many	TRBJ1-5	.	TRBV19	CASGLTAASNQPQHF	TGTGCCAGTGGGCTAACGGCAGCAAGCAATCAGCCCCAGCATTTT
many	TRBJ1-5	.	TRBV19	CASSGDRVSNQPQHF	TGTGCCAGTAGCGGGGACCGGGTGTCAAATCAGCCCCAGCATTTT
.	TRBJ1-2	.	TRBV6-6	CASSYSVQPSGYGYTF	TGTGCCAGCAGTTACTCAGTTCAGCCCTCGGGGTACGGCTACACCTTC
many	TRBJ2-2	.	TRBV2	CASRGDINTGELFF	TGTGCCAGCAGGGGAGACATAAACACCGGGGAGCTGTTTTTT
few	TRBJ1-5	.	TRBV20-1	CSALLGGINQPQHF	TGCAGTGCCCTGCTGGGCGGTATCAATCAGCCCCAGCATTTT
.	TRBJ2-1	TRBD1	TRBV19	CASSPLRTGREQFF	TGTGCCAGTAGTCCGCTCCGGACAGGGCGCGAGCAGTTCTTC
many	TRBJ1-4	.	TRBV3-1	CASSTLSNRVTNEKLFF	TGTGCCAGCAGCACCCTATCCAACAGGGTTACAAATGAAAAACTGTTTTTT
many	TRBJ1-5	.	TRBV2	CASSLDGENQPQHF	TGTGCCAGCAGCCTGGACGGTGAGAATCAGCCCCAGCATTTT
few	TRBJ2-3	.	TRBV20-1	CSATKRAGWADTQYF	TGCAGTGCTACAAAGCGCGCAGGGTGGGCAGATACGCAGTATTTT
few	TRBJ1-4	.	TRBV3-1	CASSGWNEKLFF	TGTGCCTCCTCGGGGTGGAATGAAAAACTGTTTTTT
.	TRBJ2-1	TRBD2	TRBV6-2/TRBV6-3	CASRTSGGYNEQFF	TGTGCCAGCAGAACTAGCGGGGGTTACAATGAGCAGTTCTTC
many	TRBJ1-3	.	TRBV7-6	CASSAWAAGNTIYF	TGTGCCAGCAGCGCTTGGGCAGCTGGAAACACCATATATTTT
.	TRBJ2-3	.	TRBV14	CASSLGYGLTTDTQYF	TGTGCCAGCAGTCTGGGGTATGGACTGACCACAGATACGCAGTATTTT
many	TRBJ1-6	.	TRBV2	CASEEEGEGSPLHF	TGTGCCAGCGAGGAGGAGGGCGAGGGGTCACCCCTCCACTTT
few	TRBJ2-1	TRBD1	TRBV7-3	CASSPRGQLVYSYNEQFF	TGTGCCAGCAGCCCCAGGGGGCAGTTAGTTTACTCCTACAATGAGCAGTTCTTC
.	TRBJ2-3	TRBD2	TRBV4-2	CASSQDETSGGSTDTQYF	TGTGCCAGCAGCCAAGACGAGACTAGCGGGGGTAGCACAGATACGCAGTATTTT
.	TRBJ1-2	.	TRBV28	CASSSDAGHIDGYTF	TGTGCCAGCAGTTCCGATGCGGGACACATTGACGGCTACACCTTC
many	TRBJ2-5	.	TRBV20-1	CSARVGGARETQYF	TGCAGTGCTAGAGTAGGGGGGGCGCGGGAGACCCAGTACTTC
.	TRBJ2-1	.	TRBV18	CASSPRAAGLSPAFF	TGTGCCAGCTCACCTCGAGCGGCGGGTCTTAGTCCGGCGTTCTTC
many	TRBJ2-5	.	TRBV12-3/TRBV12-4	CAIGRGAQETQYF	TGTGCCATCGGAAGGGGGGCACAAGAGACCCAGTACTTC